These 14 T cell receptor beta chains were sequenced from one sample in a study of human T cells and chemical hapten exposure. The sample's time point: healthy volunteer bleed at 2 weeks. Unfractionated whole blood yielded the extracted total RNA. One entry per CDR3 protein results from TCRdb running MiXCR on the RACE reads. The sample lists some 90,000 distinct CDR3 sequences; approximately 8.2% were seen once. Sequencing input: whole blood. Receptors originate from a female donor in good health. Some clones in this sample may be carry-over from other donors' samples.

The genes are TRBV10-3 and TRBJ2-1; 7 nucleotides align to TRBD1. Germline V lookup: CDR1 ENHRY, CDR2 SYGVKD. Trimming took 0 bases from V and 0 from J; bases not matched to a gene: 5. The CDR3 consists of 17 residues. In DNA form, the CDR3 reads TGTGCCATCAGTGAGTCGAAGGGGGCCAGCTCCTACAATGAGCAGTTCTTC. Amino acids: CAISESKGASSYNEQFF.

This clonotype has ten or more counts. V and J are TRBV6-2 or TRBV6-3 and TRBJ2-5, with 7 bases aligning to TRBD1. CDR1 MNHEY and CDR2 SVGEGT come from the germline V gene. V shed 2 bases, J shed 8 bases, and the junction held 8 bases outside the gene matches. The CDR3 covers 14 residues. For the CDR3, the DNA is TGTGCCAGCAGTTACGGACAGGAGGCTGGAACCCAGTACTTC. Translated: CASSYGQEAGTQYF.

This clonotype turned up a few times. J is TRBJ2-5 and V is TRBV12-3 or TRBV12-4, with a tentative D call TRBD2 (5 bases). This CDR3 has 14 residues. Trimming took off 3 bases at V and 1 base at J, with 9 bases between the two ends. CDR3 sequence (DNA): TGTGCCAGCAGTTTGGAGGTGATCCAAGAGACCCAGTACTTC. Its protein product is CASSLEVIQETQYF.

This clonotype was seen at least ten times. V gene TRBV3-1 combines with J gene TRBJ1-1, with D possibly being TRBD1 (6 bases). V lost 0 bases to trimming and J lost 0 bases, with 17 bases between them. The length of the CDR3 is 18 residues. Germline V gene data show CDR1 as LGHDT and CDR2 as YNNKEL (reference sequence). The CDR3 loop reads CASSQDPRTAPMNTEAFF. CDR3 nucleotides: TGTGCCAGCAGCCAAGATCCCCGGACAGCGCCCATGAACACTGAAGCTTTCTTT.

This clonotype was detected many times. J is TRBJ2-5 and V is TRBV4-3; the match to TRBD1 covers 9 bases. Trimming cost V 1 base and J 1 base; bases outside gene matches: 13. CDR1 is LGHNA, CDR2 YSLEER, per germline. This CDR3 is built from 19 residues. The CDR3, as DNA: TGCGCCAGCAGCCAAGGGAGACAGGGGGGCAATTCGTGCCAAGAGACCCAGTACTTC. As protein: CASSQGRQGGNSCQETQYF.

This clonotype was detected ten times or more. V and J are TRBV2 and TRBJ1-4; D is possibly TRBD1 (5 bases). The V end lost 4 bases, the J end lost 4 bases, and 7 bases lay between the germline ends. Germline CDR1 is SNHLY and CDR2 is FYNNEI. The CDR3 totals 13 residues. The CDR3 loop is CASSAGRNEKLFF. The CDR3, as DNA: TGTGCCAGCAGTGCGGGACGTAATGAAAAACTGTTTTTT.

This chain joins TRBV28 and TRBJ2-5; tentatively, D is TRBD2 (5 bases). This CDR3 is built from 15 residues. Germline V gene sequence: CDR1 MDHEN, CDR2 SYDVKM. V was shortened by 6 bases and J by 5 bases, with 19 bases between the two germline ends. CDR3 amino acids: CASSPSTTSGETQYF. CDR3 DNA: TGTGCCAGCAGCCCTTCGACAACTTCGGGGGAGACCCAGTACTTC.

This clonotype was counted many times. This chain links TRBV27 with TRBJ2-3; D remains ambiguous. There are 15 residues in the CDR3. Trimming left V 5 bases short and J 0 bases short, with 12 bases between. Germline V gives CDR1 MNHEY, CDR2 SMNVEV (reference sequence). This CDR3 reads CASSPPGSSTDTQYF. For the CDR3, the DNA is TGTGCCAGCAGTCCACCGGGTTCTAGCACAGATACGCAGTATTTT.

This clonotype appeared a few times. CDR3 loop: CASSLGQGALEEKLFF. Here the CDR3 DNA reads TGCGCCAGCAGCTTGGGACAGGGGGCGTTGGAAGAAAAACTGTTTTTT. The V and J genes are TRBV5-1 and TRBJ1-4; TRBD1 matches at 10 bases. CDR3 length equals 16 residues. V gave up 0 bases and J gave up 8 bases; unmatched junction bases: 7. CDR1 and CDR2 (germline): SGHRS, YFSETQ. Supplemented by reference TRBV5-1 and TRBJ1-4, the full variable domain reads KAGVTQTPRYLIKTRGQQVTLSCSPISGHRSVSWYQQTPGQGLQFLFEYFSETQRNKGNFPGRFSGRQFSNSRSEMNVSTLELGDSALYLCASSLGQGALEEKLFFGSGTQLSVL.

The chain couples TRBV28 to TRBJ2-7; no clear D gene. This CDR3 has 12 amino acids. Trimming took off 4 bases at V and 4 bases at J, with 8 bases between the two ends. CDR1 and CDR2 (germline): MDHEN, SYDVKM. In nucleotides, the CDR3 is TGTGCCAGCAGTTCCAAGGGATACGAGCAGTACTTC. Amino acids: CASSSKGYEQYF.

The rearrangement uses TRBV28 and TRBJ1-6; D is possibly TRBD1 (5 bases). CDR1 is MDHEN, CDR2 SYDVKM, per germline. CDR3 size: 13 residues. V was pared by 3 bases and J by 8 bases, with 8 bases between. The CDR3 region is CASSFGGDSPLHF. The CDR3 nucleotides read TGTGCCAGCAGTTTCGGGGGGGATTCACCCCTCCACTTT.

This chain connects TRBV20-1 to TRBJ1-3, with D uncertain. This CDR3 contains 16 residues. Germline V gene sequence: CDR1 DFQATT, CDR2 SNEGSKA (reference sequence). Trimming removed 1 base at V and 2 bases at J, with 15 bases between. The CDR3: CSARAVIAATGNTIYF. As DNA, the CDR3 is TGCAGTGCTAGAGCGGTTATCGCCGCCACTGGAAACACCATATATTTT.

This clonotype has just a few counts. The rearrangement uses TRBV4-1 and TRBJ1-5; 8 bases line up with TRBD1. The CDR3 spans 15 residues. Germline V gives CDR1 MGHRA, CDR2 YSYEKL. The trim removed 3 bases at V and 8 bases at J, leaving 9 bases unmatched. Here the CDR3 reads CASSQGQAGMEPQHF. CDR3 bases: TGCGCCAGCAGCCAGGGACAGGCGGGTATGGAGCCCCAGCATTTT.

This clonotype was counted at least ten times. The genes are TRBV2 and TRBJ2-1; TRBD2 matches at 9 bases. This CDR3 region has 15 residues. CDR1 is SNHLY and CDR2 is FYNNEI in the germline V gene. J lost 4 bases, V lost 9 bases, and 10 bases had no gene match. CDR3 protein: CASRFTSGFYNEQFF. CDR3 nucleotide sequence: TGTGCCAGTAGGTTTACTAGCGGGTTTTACAATGAGCAGTTCTTC. Supplemented by reference TRBV2 and TRBJ2-1, the full variable domain reads EPEVTQTPSHQVTQMGQEVILRCVPISNHLYFYWYRQILGQKVEFLVSFYNNEISEKSEIFDDQFSVERPDGSNFTLKIRSTKLEDSAMYFCASRFTSGFYNEQFFGPGTRLTVL.